This is a list of T cell receptor beta chains from one sample in a study of blood T cell repertoires in COVID-19. The assay was immunoSEQ multiplex PCR, and TCRdb's table has in-frame clones only and misses some. Found here are about 120,000 clones, 90% of them singletons; the top ten hold under 4.5%. Sequencing was carried out using peripheral blood. The source is a woman aged 60-75 years with COVID-19, enrolled during active disease. The CDR3 runs from the conserved cysteine through the conserved F or W. D genes are given only for firm matches. Expanded clones get a size class; other rows say once, few or many, or leave the size out.

TRBV19	-	-	TRBJ1-2	CASRAGRGGYTF	TGTGCCAGTAGAGCGGGGAGGGGTGGCTACACCTTC
TRBV19	TRBD2	-	TRBJ2-7	CASSPGEGRAKNEQYF	TGTGCCTCGTCCCCGGGGGAGGGCAGGGCGAAAAACGAGCAGTACTTC
TRBV11-2	-	-	TRBJ2-6	CASSLAVTAGANVLTF	TGTGCCAGCAGCTTAGCTGTGACAGCTGGGGCCAACGTCCTGACTTTC
TRBV27	-	-	TRBJ1-1	CASSLGRGSTEAFF	TGTGCCAGCAGTTTAGGTAGGGGGAGCACTGAAGCTTTCTTT
TRBV11-2	-	-	TRBJ1-2	CASSLVAEGGYGYTF	TGTGCCAGCAGCTTAGTGGCTGAGGGCGGCTATGGCTACACCTTC
TRBV27	TRBD1	-	TRBJ2-7	CASSPPGQGYLYEQYF	TGTGCCAGCAGTCCGCCCGGACAGGGATATCTCTACGAGCAGTACTTC
TRBV20-1	-	-	TRBJ1-2	CSALYGDGYTF	TGCAGTGCTCTATACGGGGATGGCTACACCTTC
TRBV19	-	-	TRBJ2-4	CASSGGAKNIQYF	TGTGCCAGTAGTGGAGGAGCCAAAAACATTCAGTACTTC
TRBV19	-	-	TRBJ1-2	CASSLQVGVGGYTF	TGTGCCAGTAGCCTACAGGTTGGGGTGGGTGGCTACACCTTC
TRBV2	TRBD1	once	TRBJ2-6	CASTRTGEPLGANVLTF	TGTGCCAGCACCCGGACAGGGGAGCCTTTGGGGGCCAACGTCCTGACTTTC
TRBV7-3	-	-	TRBJ1-1	CASSPRDRYTEAFF	TGTGCCAGCAGCCCACGCGACAGGTATACTGAAGCTTTCTTT
TRBV19	-	-	TRBJ2-2	CASSPWTTNTGELFF	TGTGCCAGTAGTCCCTGGACAACGAACACCGGGGAGCTGTTTTTT
TRBV7-2	TRBD1	-	TRBJ1-1	CASSFRRDRGAYTEAFF	TGTGCCAGCAGCTTTCGGCGGGACAGGGGGGCATACACTGAAGCTTTCTTT
TRBV7-8	TRBD1	-	TRBJ2-7	CASRYRTGETYEQYF	TGTGCCAGCAGGTACAGGACAGGTGAAACCTACGAGCAGTACTTC
TRBV15	-	-	TRBJ2-2	CATSRDSRPGSGELFF	TGTGCCACCAGCAGAGATTCACGCCCAGGGTCCGGGGAGCTGTTTTTT
TRBV5-1	-	-	TRBJ2-2	CASSYTGTPHTGELFF	TGCGCCAGCAGCTACACAGGTACCCCCCACACCGGGGAGCTGTTTTTT
TRBV5-1	-	once	TRBJ1-3	CASTSSGGSGNTIYF	TGCGCCAGCACCTCCTCCGGGGGTTCTGGAAACACCATATATTTT
TRBV6-5	TRBD1	-	TRBJ1-1	CASSWDRMNTEAFF	TGTGCCAGCAGTTGGGACAGGATGAACACTGAAGCTTTCTTT
TRBV7-2	-	-	TRBJ2-7	CASSHSPMRQTRTYEQYF	TGTGCCAGCAGCCACTCACCCATGAGACAGACGAGAACCTACGAGCAGTACTTC
TRBV6-4	TRBD1	-	TRBJ1-6	CASSYSTDRGGNSPLHF	TGTGCCAGCAGTTACTCCACAGACAGGGGAGGGAATTCACCCCTCCACTTT
TRBV7-2	TRBD1	-	TRBJ2-5	CASSLGHGTGPRWTQYF	TGTGCCAGCAGCTTAGGACACGGGACAGGCCCGCGTTGGACCCAGTACTTC
TRBV5-1	TRBD1	-	TRBJ1-6	CASSLDRGSNSPLHF	TGCGCCAGCAGCTTGGACAGGGGGTCTAATTCACCCCTCCACTTT
TRBV14	-	-	TRBJ1-3	CASSQGYKAPSGNTIYF	TGTGCCAGCAGCCAAGGCTATAAAGCTCCCTCTGGAAACACCATATATTTT
TRBV5-6	-	-	TRBJ2-3	CASSSPSSTDTQYF	TGTGCCAGCAGCTCCCCCTCGAGCACAGATACGCAGTATTTT
TRBV3-1/TRBV3-2	TRBD1	-	TRBJ2-7	CASSQEDRAYEQYF	TGTGCCAGCAGCCAAGAGGACAGGGCCTACGAGCAGTACTTC
TRBV5-4	TRBD1	once	TRBJ1-5	CASSLRTGRYSNQPQHF	TGTGCCAGCAGCTTGAGGACAGGGCGTTATAGCAATCAGCCCCAGCATTTT
TRBV2	-	once	TRBJ2-7	CASSEDNRIYEQYF	TGTGCCAGCAGTGAAGACAACAGGATCTACGAGCAGTACTTC
TRBV5-5	-	-	TRBJ1-2	CASSSRVRVGGYTF	TGTGCCAGCAGCTCCCGTGTGAGGGTAGGTGGCTACACCTTC
TRBV2	-	once	TRBJ1-5	CASSRTVSNQPQHF	TGTGCCAGCAGCCGGACAGTTAGCAATCAGCCCCAGCATTTT
TRBV27	TRBD1	-	TRBJ1-1	CASSSTTGLNTEAFF	TGTGCCAGCAGTTCAACGACAGGGCTGAACACTGAAGCTTTCTTT
TRBV7-9	TRBD1	-	TRBJ2-1	CASSFDRDMDEQFF	TGTGCCAGCAGCTTTGACAGGGATATGGATGAGCAGTTCTTC
TRBV6-5	-	-	TRBJ1-1	CASTPAGRNTEAFF	TGTGCCAGCACCCCCGCTGGGAGAAACACTGAAGCTTTCTTT
TRBV29-1	-	-	TRBJ1-1	CSVGEGNTEAFF	TGCAGCGTTGGGGAGGGGAACACTGAAGCTTTCTTT
TRBV6-5	-	-	TRBJ2-2	CASGTEITGELFF	TGTGCCAGCGGTACAGAGATCACCGGGGAGCTGTTTTTT
TRBV19	TRBD1	-	TRBJ1-2	CASSIKRQGYYGYTF	TGTGCCAGTAGTATAAAAAGACAGGGGTACTATGGCTACACCTTC
TRBV10-3	-	-	TRBJ1-2	CAISVRGGDGYTF	TGTGCCATCAGTGTTCGGGGCGGGGATGGCTACACCTTC
TRBV12-3/TRBV12-4	-	-	TRBJ2-5	CASSFVPQETQYF	TGTGCCAGCAGTTTCGTTCCTCAGGAGACCCAGTACTTC
TRBV19	TRBD1	-	TRBJ1-5	CASTSQGAFQPQHF	TGTGCCAGCACATCACAGGGGGCTTTTCAGCCCCAGCATTTT
TRBV6-4	TRBD1	-	TRBJ1-6	CASSDFYARTGGNSPLHF	TGTGCCAGCAGTGACTTTTATGCGAGGACAGGGGGTAATTCACCCCTCCACTTT
TRBV5-1	TRBD1	-	TRBJ2-5	CASSFRQGGETQYF	TGCGCCAGCAGCTTTCGACAGGGCGGCGAGACCCAGTACTTC
TRBV30	-	-	TRBJ1-3	CAWSNGHPASGNTIYF	TGTGCCTGGAGTAACGGACACCCAGCCTCTGGAAACACCATATATTTT
TRBV6-2/TRBV6-3	TRBD1	-	TRBJ1-1	CASSFAGGATEAFF	TGTGCCAGCAGTTTCGCAGGGGGCGCGACTGAAGCTTTCTTT
TRBV7-9	-	-	TRBJ2-1	CASRKGSDYNEQFF	TGTGCCAGCAGGAAGGGGTCGGACTACAATGAGCAGTTCTTC
TRBV2	-	-	TRBJ1-6	CASSQGGGLYSPLHF	TGTGCCAGCAGCCAAGGCGGGGGGCTGTATTCACCCCTCCACTTT
TRBV19	TRBD1	-	TRBJ1-6	CASSILATGANNSPLHF	TGTGCCAGTAGTATTTTGGCGACAGGGGCGAATAATTCACCCCTCCACTTT
TRBV11-2	-	-	TRBJ2-5	CASSLDQGQETQYF	TGTGCCAGCAGCTTAGACCAGGGTCAAGAGACCCAGTACTTC